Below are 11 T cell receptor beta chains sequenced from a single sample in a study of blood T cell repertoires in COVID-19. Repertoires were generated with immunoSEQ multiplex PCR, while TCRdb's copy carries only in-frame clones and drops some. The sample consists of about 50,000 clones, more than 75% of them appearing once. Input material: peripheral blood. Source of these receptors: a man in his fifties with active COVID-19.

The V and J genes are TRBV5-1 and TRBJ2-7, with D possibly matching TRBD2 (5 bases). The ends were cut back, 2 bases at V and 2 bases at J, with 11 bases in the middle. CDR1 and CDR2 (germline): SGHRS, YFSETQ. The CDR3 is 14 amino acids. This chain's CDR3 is CASSFPGNPYEQYF. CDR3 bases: TGCGCCAGCAGCTTTCCGGGGAATCCCTACGAGCAGTACTTC.

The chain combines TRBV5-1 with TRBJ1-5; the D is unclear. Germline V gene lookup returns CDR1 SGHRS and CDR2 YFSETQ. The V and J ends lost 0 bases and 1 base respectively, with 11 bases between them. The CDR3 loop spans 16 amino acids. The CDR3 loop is CASSLEASRSNQPQHF. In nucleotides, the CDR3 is TGCGCCAGCAGCTTGGAGGCGTCGAGGAGCAATCAGCCCCAGCATTTT.

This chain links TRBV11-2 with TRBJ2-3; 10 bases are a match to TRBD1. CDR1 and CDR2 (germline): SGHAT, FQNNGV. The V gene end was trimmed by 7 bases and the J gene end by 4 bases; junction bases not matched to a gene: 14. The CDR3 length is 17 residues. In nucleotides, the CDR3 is TGTGCCAGCACCTCTTTGAGGGGACAGGGGAATTCAGATACGCAGTATTTT. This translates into CASTSLRGQGNSDTQYF.

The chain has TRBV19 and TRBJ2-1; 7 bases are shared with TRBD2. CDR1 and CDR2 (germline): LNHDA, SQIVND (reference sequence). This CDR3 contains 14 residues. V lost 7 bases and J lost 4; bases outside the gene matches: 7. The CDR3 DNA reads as TGTGCCAGTAAGTCTAGCGGAGATTACAATGAGCAGTTCTTC. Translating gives CASKSSGDYNEQFF.

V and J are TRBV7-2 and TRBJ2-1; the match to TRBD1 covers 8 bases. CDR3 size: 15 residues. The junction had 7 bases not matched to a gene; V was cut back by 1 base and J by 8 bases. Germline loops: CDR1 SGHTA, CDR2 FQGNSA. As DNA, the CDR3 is TGTGCCAGCAGCTTAGGGAGCCAGGGGGCTGATGAGCAGTTCTTC. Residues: CASSLGSQGADEQFF.

CDR3 nucleotide sequence: TGTGCCAGCAGCTCTACACAGGGGGTGGATGAGCAGTTCTTC. It specifies CASSSTQGVDEQFF. V and J are TRBV7-7 and TRBJ2-1, with 8 bases lining up with TRBD1. The V gene end was trimmed by 4 bases and the J gene end by 8 bases; junction bases not matched to a gene: 7. The CDR3 spans 14 residues. The germline CDR1 and CDR2 sequences are SSHAT and FNYEAQ (reference sequence).

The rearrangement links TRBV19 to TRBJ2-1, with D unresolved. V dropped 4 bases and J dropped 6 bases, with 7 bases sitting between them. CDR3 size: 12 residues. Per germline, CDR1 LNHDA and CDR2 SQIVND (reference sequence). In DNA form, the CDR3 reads TGTGCCAGTAGTACGGCTAGCAATGAGCAGTTCTTC. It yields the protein CASSTASNEQFF.

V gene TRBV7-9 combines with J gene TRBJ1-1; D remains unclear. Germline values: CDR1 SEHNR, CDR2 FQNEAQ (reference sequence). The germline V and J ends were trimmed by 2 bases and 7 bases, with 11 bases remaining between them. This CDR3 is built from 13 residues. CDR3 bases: TGTGCCAGCAGCTTATGGGCAGACGGTGAAGCTTTCTTT. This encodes CASSLWADGEAFF.

The chain's CDR3 is CASRLDRGLNSPLHF. The CDR3 region has the DNA TGTGCCAGCAGGTTGGACAGGGGGCTCAATTCACCCCTCCACTTT. The gene calls are TRBV21-1 and TRBJ1-6; TRBD1 is taken as the D call from the table, unchecked against the DNA. TRBV21-1 is a listed pseudogene. The CDR3 loop spans 15 amino acids.

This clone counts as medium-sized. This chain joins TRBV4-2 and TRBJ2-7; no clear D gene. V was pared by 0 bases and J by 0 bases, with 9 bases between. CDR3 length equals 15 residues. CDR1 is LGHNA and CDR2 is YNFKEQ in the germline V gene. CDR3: CASSQETDSSYEQYF. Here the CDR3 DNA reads TGTGCCAGCAGCCAAGAAACTGATAGCTCCTACGAGCAGTACTTC.

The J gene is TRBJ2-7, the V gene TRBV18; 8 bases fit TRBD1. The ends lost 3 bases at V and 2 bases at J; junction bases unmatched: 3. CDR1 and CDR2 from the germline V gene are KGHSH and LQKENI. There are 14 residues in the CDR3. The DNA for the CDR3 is TGTGCCAGCTCACCGGACAGGGTTGCCTACGAGCAGTACTTC. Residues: CASSPDRVAYEQYF. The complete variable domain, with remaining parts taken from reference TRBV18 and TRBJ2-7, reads NAGVMQNPRHLVRRRGQEARLRCSPMKGHSHVYWYRQLPEEGLKFMVYLQKENIIDESGMPKERFSAEFPKEGPSILRIQQVVRGDSAAYFCASSPDRVAYEQYFGPGTRLTVT.